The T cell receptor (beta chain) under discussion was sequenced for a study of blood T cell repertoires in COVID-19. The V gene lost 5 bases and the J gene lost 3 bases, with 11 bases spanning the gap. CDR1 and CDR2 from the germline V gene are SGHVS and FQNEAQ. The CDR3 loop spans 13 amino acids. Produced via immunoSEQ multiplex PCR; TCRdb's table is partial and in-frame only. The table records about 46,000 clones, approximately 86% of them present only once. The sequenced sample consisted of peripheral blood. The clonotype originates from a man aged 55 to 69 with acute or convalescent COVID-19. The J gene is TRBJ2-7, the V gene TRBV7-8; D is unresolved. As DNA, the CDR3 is TGTGCCAGCAGCCCACGGTCAAGCTACGAGCAGTACTTC. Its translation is CASSPRSSYEQYF.